The 14 T cell receptor beta chains in this list originate from one sample, sequenced in a study of pediatric ulcerative colitis. Using immunoSEQ multiplex PCR, the repertoire was profiled, and TCRdb retains in-frame clones only, with some absent. Here the sample spans 45,000 to 75,000 clones, about nine tenths being singletons. The sequencing input was blood. These receptors all stem from a boy between 10 and 17 years old who was a control in a study of pediatric ulcerative colitis.

J is TRBJ1-1 and V is TRBV28, with no clear D. V was pared by 6 bases and J by 5 bases, with 16 bases between. This CDR3 comprises 14 residues. The germline gives CDR1 MDHEN, CDR2 SYDVKM. CDR3 coding DNA: TGTGCCAGCAGCCGGAAATTTTCGAGGACTGAAGCTTTCTTT. This gives the protein CASSRKFSRTEAFF.

The V and J genes are TRBV27 and TRBJ2-7; no firm D call. The V gene's germline CDR1 is MNHEY and CDR2 SMNVEV (reference sequence). CDR3 length equals 13 residues. Between the trimmed V and J ends, which lost 10 bases and 1 base, there was a span of 14 bases. CDR3 protein: CATRVSLSYEQYF. In DNA form, the CDR3 reads TGTGCCACCCGGGTGAGCCTGTCCTACGAGCAGTACTTC.

The CDR3 loop is CASSEFGTGGEAFF. CDR3 bases: TGCGCCAGCAGTGAGTTCGGCACAGGGGGTGAAGCTTTCTTT. The chain recombines TRBV10-1 with TRBJ1-1, with 8 bases that match TRBD1. The CDR3 contains 14 residues. Germline CDR1 reads WNHNN; CDR2 reads SYGVQD (reference sequence). Unmatched junction bases numbered 5, after V lost 1 base and J lost 7 bases.

This chain connects TRBV5-1 to TRBJ2-5, with D perhaps TRBD2 (6 bases). V was clipped by 0 bases and J by 5 bases, with 14 bases between them. The germline CDR1 and CDR2 sequences are SGHRS and YFSETQ. CDR3 length: 15 residues. The DNA for the CDR3 is TGCGCCAGCAGCTTGGACGGACGCGGGGAGGAGACCCAGTACTTC. Protein sequence: CASSLDGRGEETQYF.

Only a few counts were recorded for this clone. The chain couples TRBV13 to TRBJ1-2; 9 nucleotides line up with TRBD1. The CDR3 consists of 15 residues. V lost 5 bases and J lost 3; bases outside the gene matches: 7. Germline loops: CDR1 PRHDT, CDR2 FYEKMQ (reference sequence). The CDR3 is CASSPWDREDYGYTF. The CDR3 DNA sequence: TGTGCCAGCAGCCCTTGGGACAGGGAAGACTATGGCTACACCTTC. Full variable domain (outside the CDR3, taken from reference TRBV13 and TRBJ1-2): AAGVIQSPRHLIKEKRETATLKCYPIPRHDTVYWYQQGPGQDPQFLISFYEKMQSDKGSIPDRFSAQQFSDYHSELNMSSLELGDSALYFCASSPWDREDYGYTFGSGTRLTVV.

This clone was found once. The CDR3 loop is CASSMNRVSNQPQHF. CDR3 sequence (DNA): TGTGCCAGTAGTATGAACAGGGTAAGCAATCAGCCCCAGCATTTT. The chain has TRBV19 and TRBJ1-5, with D possibly being TRBD1 (6 bases). Germline CDR1 reads LNHDA; CDR2 reads SQIVND (reference sequence). The CDR3 totals 15 residues. V lost 3 bases and J 1 base, leaving 10 bases between the germline ends.

This clone was recorded only once. The chain recombines TRBV29-1 with TRBJ1-1; D is unresolved. In germline, CDR1 is SQVTM, CDR2 ANQGSEA. Trimming took off 5 bases at V and 8 bases at J, with 12 bases between the two ends. The length of the CDR3 is 11 residues. This CDR3 is CSVRGRVEAFF. As DNA, the CDR3 is TGCAGCGTTCGTGGGCGGGTAGAAGCTTTCTTT.

The rearrangement links TRBV30 to TRBJ1-4; 7 bases align to TRBD1. The CDR3 sequence is 14 residues long. Trimming removed 1 base from V and 6 bases from J; junction bases left unmatched: 5. From germline, CDR1 is GTSNPN and CDR2 SVGIG (reference sequence). CDR3 residues: CAWSGVGGYEKLFF. In DNA form, the CDR3 reads TGTGCCTGGAGTGGGGTAGGGGGCTATGAAAAACTGTTTTTT.

This chain joins TRBV9 and TRBJ2-7; TRBD2 matches at 11 bases. V shed 3 bases and J 3 bases; nucleotides not matched to a gene: 2. CDR1 and CDR2 from the germline V gene are SGDLS and YYNGEE. This CDR3 is built from 14 residues. CDR3 protein: CASSEGLADYEQYF. The CDR3 region has the DNA TGTGCCAGCAGCGAGGGACTAGCGGACTACGAGCAGTACTTC.

The genes are TRBV6-1 and TRBJ2-7; D might be TRBD1 (6 bases). The CDR3 spans 12 residues. From germline, CDR1 is MNHNS and CDR2 SASEGT. V lost 4 bases and J lost 5, with 9 bases in between. The CDR3 coding sequence is TGTGCCAGCAGTGGACAGGCCCACGAGCAGTACTTC. Protein product: CASSGQAHEQYF.

This chain uses TRBV6-5 with TRBJ2-1; D gene uncertain. The CDR3 has 11 residues. The germline CDR1 and CDR2 sequences are MNHEY and SVGAGI. The V gene lost 2 bases and the J gene lost 14 bases, with 10 bases spanning the gap. The CDR3 sequence is CASSYGSAEFF. The CDR3, as DNA: TGTGCCAGCAGTTACGGGTCGGCGGAGTTCTTC.

This sequence joins TRBV10-3 and TRBJ2-7, with D possibly being TRBD2 (6 bases). Germline-derived CDR1 and CDR2 are ENHRY and SYGVKD. This CDR3 is built from 11 residues. Trimming stripped 4 bases from V and 5 bases from J, with 6 bases between. The CDR3 region is CAISGGNEQYF. CDR3 bases: TGTGCCATCAGTGGCGGGAACGAGCAGTACTTC.

This rearrangement joins TRBV13 to TRBJ1-3; tentatively, D is TRBD1 (5 bases). V was trimmed by 5 bases and J by 2 bases, leaving 10 bases between them. The germline V gene encodes CDR1 PRHDT and CDR2 FYEKMQ (reference sequence). The CDR3 length is 14 residues. Here the CDR3 reads CASSIGTAGNTIYF. As DNA, the CDR3 is TGTGCCAGCAGCATCGGGACTGCTGGAAACACCATATATTTT.

This chain joins TRBV7-8 and TRBJ2-3, with TRBD2 matching 8 bases. CDR3 length equals 18 residues. Germline loops: CDR1 SGHVS, CDR2 FQNEAQ. V lost 0 bases, J lost 5 bases, and 13 bases stayed unmatched. The chain's CDR3 is CASSLAPSGLGGKDTQYF. For the CDR3, the DNA is TGTGCCAGCAGCTTAGCGCCTAGCGGGCTCGGTGGGAAAGATACGCAGTATTTT. Complete variable domain (other parts from reference TRBV7-8 and TRBJ2-3): GAGVSQSPRYKVAKRGQDVALRCDPISGHVSLFWYQQALGQGPEFLTYFQNEAQLDKSGLPSDRFFAERPEGSVSTLKIQRTQQEDSAVYLCASSLAPSGLGGKDTQYFGPGTRLTVL.